This TCR beta chain was sequenced in a study of blood T cell repertoires in COVID-19. The CDR3 is 14 amino acids. The V gene end was trimmed by 2 bases and the J gene end by 8 bases; junction bases not matched to a gene: 1. Germline loops: CDR1 MNHEY, CDR2 SVGAGI. This clone has a handful of counts. Libraries were prepared by immunoSEQ multiplex PCR; TCRdb keeps only in-frame clonotypes and omits some of them. The repertoire has 200,000 to 250,000 clones, 80% to 85% of them found once; the top ten carry roughly 18%. This TCR was sampled from a woman older than 75 with active or convalescent COVID-19. The sequenced sample was peripheral blood. V is TRBV6-5 and J is TRBJ1-4; 11 nucleotides agree with TRBD1. The CDR3: CASSYGTGGEKLFF. In DNA form, the CDR3 reads TGTGCCAGCAGTTACGGGACAGGGGGGGAAAAACTGTTTTTT.